This T cell receptor beta chain is from a study of radiotherapy plus CTLA-4 blockade in lung cancer. For the study at large: Objective responses emerged in under 20% of patients, and 30% to 40% attained disease control. Study results and caveats: Reported findings show early blood T cell clone dynamics, with interferon-beta, best predicted response. Researchers report tumor-derived TCR clones expanding in blood after radiotherapy plus ipilimumab.

V shed 10 bases, J shed 2 bases, and the junction held 5 bases outside the gene matches. This CDR3 is built from 14 residues. Germline values: CDR1 LNHDA, CDR2 SQIVND (reference sequence). Here immunoSEQ multiplex PCR was the method, and the copy in TCRdb shows in-frame clones only, minus some. The sample holds 120,000 or so clones, 90% seen once. About this clone: Its target is unknown.

Chemo-refractory metastatic non-small-cell lung cancer patients underwent focal radiation alongside CTLA-4 blockade with ipilimumab. The chain combines TRBV19 with TRBJ2-2; 9 bases are shared with TRBD1. The sequences come from peripheral blood, collected from a patient treated with radiotherapy plus ipilimumab. The receptor's source is a human donor with non-small cell lung cancer that progressed on radiotherapy plus ipilimumab. The CDR3 nucleotides read TGTGCCACTAGGACAGGGGTTAACACCGGGGAGCTGTTTTTT. Protein product: CATRTGVNTGELFF.